This TCR beta chain was captured by sequencing in a study of blood T cell repertoires in COVID-19. At the level of the study: The samples span acute and convalescent COVID-19 from the United States, Italy and Spain. From T cells, B-cell-depleted T cells, or PBMCs came the material, which was cDNA or gDNA.

Authors' methods: It was from reference gene primer amplification that nucleated cell counts were estimated. Assay: immunoSEQ multiplex PCR; the TCRdb copy retains only in-frame clones and omits some. V and J calls plus clone size are reproduced from that table; the DNA served to infer D and trimming. The repertoire holds about 70,000 clones, with roughly 80% as singletons. This clonotype originated in a woman in her fifties or sixties with acute or convalescent COVID-19. Source material: peripheral blood.

The CDR3 protein is CASSAQGGNQPQHF. CDR3 nucleotides: TGTGCCAGCAGTGCGCAGGGGGGCAATCAGCCCCAGCATTTT. V is TRBV2 and J is TRBJ1-5; 7 bases fit TRBD1. The CDR3 runs 14 residues. The germline V gene has CDR1 SNHLY and CDR2 FYNNEI. V lost 4 bases to trimming and J lost 2 bases; unmatched junction nucleotides: 2.